The 8 T cell receptor beta chains below were found in one sample sequenced in a study of blood T cell repertoires in COVID-19. The assay was immunoSEQ multiplex PCR, and TCRdb's table has in-frame clones only and misses some. The sample has some 270,000 clones, around 85% seen once; the top ten hold 9.1%. The sequencing input was PBMCs or T cells enriched from blood (not recorded which). The receptor set was obtained from a woman aged 50 to 60 with acute COVID-19.

The V call is TRBV6-6, the J call TRBJ1-2; TRBD1 might be the D (5 bases). This CDR3 is 14 amino acids long. Germline lookup yields CDR1 MNHNY and CDR2 SVGAGI (reference sequence). Between the trimmed V and J ends, which lost 0 bases and 6 bases, there was a span of 11 bases. CDR3 nucleotides: TGTGCCAGCAGTTACTCGGGGGGGTTAGATGGCTACACCTTC. As protein: CASSYSGGLDGYTF.

The V and J genes are TRBV7-2 and TRBJ1-1; 8 nucleotides agree with TRBD1. Trimming at V came to 6 bases and at J to 5 bases, leaving 8 bases not matched to a gene. Looked up from germline, CDR1 is SGHTA and CDR2 is FQGNSA. CDR3 length: 14 residues. CDR3 bases: TGTGCCAGCAGTCAACAGGGGGTGGGGACTGAAGCTTTCTTT. This encodes CASSQQGVGTEAFF. The complete variable domain, with remaining parts taken from reference TRBV7-2 and TRBJ1-1, reads GAGVSQSPSNKVTEKGKDVELRCDPISGHTALYWYRQSLGQGLEFLIYFQGNSAPDKSGLPSDRFSAERTGGSVSTLTIQRTQQEDSAVYLCASSQQGVGTEAFFGQGTRLTVV.

The chain combines TRBV7-2 with TRBJ1-1; D is unclear. The CDR3 is 14 amino acids. V was shortened by 2 bases and J by 3 bases, with 10 bases between the two germline ends. Looked up from germline, CDR1 is SGHTA and CDR2 is FQGNSA. The CDR3 DNA follows: TGTGCCAGCAGCTTATCGTTACGGGACACTGAAGCTTTCTTT. This sequence encodes CASSLSLRDTEAFF.

The rearrangement links TRBV10-2 to TRBJ1-6, with D possibly matching TRBD1 (5 bases). Trimming shortened V by 0 bases and J by 5 bases, and 11 bases separated the two germline ends. CDR1 WSHSY and CDR2 SAAADI come from the germline V gene. This CDR3 has 16 residues. DNA for the CDR3: TGCGCCAGCAGTGAGTCGAACGGGGGGAATAATTCACCCCTCCACTTT. Translating gives CASSESNGGNNSPLHF.

V usage is TRBV29-1 and J usage is TRBJ1-1; TRBD1 matches 9 bases. V was clipped by 3 bases and J by 2 bases; unmatched bases: 10. CDR1 SQVTM and CDR2 ANQGSEA come from the germline V gene. There are 16 residues in the CDR3. This chain's CDR3 is CSVEILDRGLNTEAFF. For the CDR3, the DNA is TGCAGCGTTGAGATCTTGGACAGGGGCCTCAACACTGAAGCTTTCTTT.

The gene calls are TRBV4-3 and TRBJ2-7; weak D call: TRBD2 (5 bases). Germline CDR1 is LGHNA and CDR2 is YSLEER. This CDR3 has 16 residues. The V end lost 0 bases, the J end lost 5 bases, and 17 bases lay between the germline ends. This chain's CDR3 is CASSQDSTERGHEQYF. The CDR3 DNA follows: TGCGCCAGCAGCCAAGATTCTACGGAGAGAGGGCACGAGCAGTACTTC.

The V call is TRBV9, the J call TRBJ1-5; the D gene is possibly TRBD1 (5 bases). This CDR3 comprises 15 residues. V dropped 1 base and J dropped 3 bases, with 11 bases sitting between them. The germline CDR1 and CDR2 sequences are SGDLS and YYNGEE. The CDR3 is CASSVQGLANQPQHF. In DNA form, the CDR3 reads TGTGCCAGCAGCGTACAGGGCCTCGCCAATCAGCCCCAGCATTTT.

The rearrangement links TRBV7-2 to TRBJ1-1; TRBD1 is a possible D gene (6 bases). This CDR3 is 15 amino acids long. V gave up 6 bases and J gave up 0 bases, with 14 bases separating them. Germline V lookup: CDR1 SGHTA, CDR2 FQGNSA. CDR3 coding DNA: TGTGCCAGCAGACCCCAGACAGGCATGAACACTGAAGCTTTCTTT. It translates to CASRPQTGMNTEAFF.